Below are 30 T cell receptor beta chains sequenced from a single sample in a study of blood T cell repertoires in COVID-19. Assay: immunoSEQ multiplex PCR; the TCRdb copy retains only in-frame clones and omits some. Found here are under 300,000 clones, 70% to 85% of them singletons; the top ten hold 3% to 4%. Source material: peripheral blood. The receptors shown here come from a woman between 40 and 55 years old with active or convalescent COVID-19.

The chain combines TRBV10-1 with TRBJ1-1, with TRBD1 matching over 9 bases. Trimming at V came to 3 bases and at J to 4 bases, leaving 6 bases not matched to a gene. The CDR3 consists of 15 residues. The germline V gene has CDR1 WNHNN and CDR2 SYGVQD (reference sequence). The CDR3 loop is CASSEATGGRTEAFF. CDR3 nucleotides: TGCGCCAGCAGTGAAGCGACAGGGGGACGCACTGAAGCTTTCTTT.

The J gene is TRBJ1-1, the V gene TRBV29-1; D is undetermined. V lost 3 bases to trimming and J lost 2 bases, with 7 bases between them. Per the germline V gene, CDR1 is SQVTM and CDR2 is ANQGSEA. This CDR3 has 12 amino acids. CDR3 nucleotide sequence: TGCAGCGTTGATCGCAGAAACACTGAAGCTTTCTTT. This codes for CSVDRRNTEAFF.

In this sample, this clone turned up once. The chain is built from TRBV19 and TRBJ1-6; D gene unclear. V was clipped by 4 bases and J by 5 bases, with 12 bases between them. The CDR3 is 15 residues long. From germline, CDR1 is LNHDA and CDR2 SQIVND (reference sequence). The CDR3 DNA reads as TGTGCCAGTAGTACCAGGACTGATGATAATTCACCCCTCCACTTT. This sequence encodes CASSTRTDDNSPLHF.

The genes are TRBV5-4 and TRBJ1-4; TRBD1 agrees at 9 bases. The CDR3 has 15 residues. Germline lookup yields CDR1 SGHNT and CDR2 YYREEE (reference sequence). The trim removed 4 bases at V and 7 bases at J, leaving 8 bases unmatched. The DNA of the CDR3 is TGTGCCAGCAGCAACACAGGGGGCAAGGGTGAAAAACTGTTTTTT. This gives the protein CASSNTGGKGEKLFF.

This clone was observed a few times. The chain joins TRBV9 to TRBJ2-6, with a tentative D call TRBD2 (6 bases). CDR3 size: 16 residues. Germline assignment: CDR1 SGDLS and CDR2 YYNGEE. Deletions cut 3 bases from V and 2 bases from J, with 12 bases between. The CDR3 is CASSATRLAGANVLTF. For the CDR3, the DNA is TGTGCCAGCAGCGCGACTAGATTGGCTGGGGCCAACGTCCTGACTTTC. Filled out from reference TRBV9 and TRBJ2-6, the complete variable domain reads DSGVTQTPKHLITATGQRVTLRCSPRSGDLSVYWYQQSLDQGLQFLIQYYNGEERAKGNILERFSAQQFPDLHSELNLSSLELGDSALYFCASSATRLAGANVLTFGAGSRLTVL.

The V and J genes are TRBV18 and TRBJ1-1, with D hard to call. The CDR3 is 15 residues long. V lost 3 bases, J lost 0 bases, and 11 bases lay in between. Germline CDR1 reads KGHSH; CDR2 reads LQKENI. The CDR3 DNA sequence: TGTGCCAGCTCACCCAGTGAGGTTTTGAACACTGAAGCTTTCTTT. This translates into CASSPSEVLNTEAFF.

This clone was observed a few times. The chain employs TRBV19 and TRBJ1-6, with D possibly matching TRBD1 (6 bases). The V end lost 7 bases, the J end lost 10 bases, and 14 bases lay between the germline ends. Germline CDR1 reads LNHDA; CDR2 reads SQIVND (reference sequence). The CDR3 is 13 amino acids. This CDR3 is CASTPGEGSPLHF. Written as DNA, the CDR3 is TGTGCCAGTACCCCAGGGGAGGGATCACCCCTCCACTTT.

This clone was counted a few times. The rearrangement joins TRBV11-2 to TRBJ1-4; no clear D. The CDR3 contains 15 residues. Germline V CDR1 and CDR2: SGHAT, FQNNGV. Trimming pared 5 bases from V and 0 bases from J, leaving 10 bases between. CDR3 amino acids: CASSLRGATNEKLFF. The CDR3 DNA reads TGTGCCAGCAGCCTACGCGGGGCAACTAATGAAAAACTGTTTTTT.

CDR3 amino acids: CSVAGQARTEAFF. In nucleotides, the CDR3 is TGCAGCGTAGCGGGACAGGCTCGCACTGAAGCTTTCTTT. The chain is built from TRBV29-1 and TRBJ1-1, with 8 bases matching TRBD1. CDR1 is SQVTM, CDR2 ANQGSEA, per germline. This CDR3 spans 13 amino acids. J was trimmed by 4 bases and V by 6 bases; bases with no gene match: 7.

The chain has TRBV5-1 and TRBJ1-5; D is possibly TRBD1 (5 bases). Trimming removed 2 bases from V and 3 bases from J, with 9 bases in between. The CDR3 loop spans 14 amino acids. The germline gives CDR1 SGHRS, CDR2 YFSETQ. Here the CDR3 DNA reads TGCGCCAGCAGCTTCGACAGTCCCAATCAGCCCCAGCATTTT. It yields the protein CASSFDSPNQPQHF.

The chain has TRBV6-1 and TRBJ2-1, with 14 bases aligning to TRBD2. The CDR3 covers 18 residues. Germline CDR1 is MNHNS and CDR2 is SASEGT. V shed 4 bases and J 6 bases; nucleotides not matched to a gene: 11. The CDR3 is CASSGRLAGGIGSNEQFF. The CDR3 DNA reads as TGTGCCAGCAGTGGTAGACTAGCGGGGGGGATCGGGAGCAATGAGCAGTTCTTC.

This clone was seen more than once but under ten times. The chain has TRBV21-1 and TRBJ1-2; the table's D call, TRBD1, has no DNA check behind it. TRBV21-1 is given as a pseudogene. The CDR3 loop spans 17 amino acids. The CDR3 coding sequence is TGTGCCAGCAGCAAAGAGGCCAGGGGGCATAATAACTATGGCTACACCTTC. The encoded protein is CASSKEARGHNNYGYTF.

The genes are TRBV10-3 and TRBJ2-5, with D perhaps TRBD2 (6 bases). V lost 0 bases, J lost 2 bases, and 7 bases lay in between. The CDR3 is 14 residues long. Looked up from germline, CDR1 is ENHRY and CDR2 is SYGVKD. The DNA of the CDR3 is TGTGCCATCAGTGAGTCAGGAGGGCAAGAGACCCAGTACTTC. Its translation is CAISESGGQETQYF.

The V gene is TRBV19, the J gene TRBJ2-4; 10 nucleotides agree with TRBD2. The germline gives CDR1 LNHDA, CDR2 SQIVND (reference sequence). The CDR3 is 16 residues long. With 5 bases clipped from V and 1 base from J, the junction kept 5 bases outside the gene matches. CDR3 residues: CASSSGLAEAKNIQYF. The DNA for the CDR3 is TGTGCCAGTAGTTCCGGACTAGCGGAGGCCAAAAACATTCAGTACTTC.

The chain recombines TRBV9 with TRBJ2-3; D call uncertain. V was trimmed by 2 bases and J by 2 bases, leaving 3 bases between them. Looked up from germline, CDR1 is SGDLS and CDR2 is YYNGEE. This CDR3 region has 12 residues. In nucleotides, the CDR3 is TGTGCCAGCAGCGTTCACACAGATACGCAGTATTTT. Residues: CASSVHTDTQYF.

The chain recombines TRBV7-9 with TRBJ1-4; 7 bases agree with TRBD1. The V and J ends lost 5 bases and 0 bases, in that order; junction bases with no gene match: 3. There are 15 residues in the CDR3. Germline V lookup: CDR1 SEHNR, CDR2 FQNEAQ (reference sequence). CDR3 bases: TGTGCCAGCAGCAACAGGGGAGCAACTAATGAAAAACTGTTTTTT. It translates to CASSNRGATNEKLFF.

This sequence joins TRBV29-1 and TRBJ1-2, with 8 positions matching TRBD1. This CDR3 has 14 residues. V was clipped by 8 bases and J by 4 bases; unmatched bases: 12. Germline V gene data show CDR1 as SQVTM and CDR2 as ANQGSEA. The CDR3 nucleotides read TGCAGCTCTACATCCGGGACAGGTTTCTATGGCTACACCTTC. This encodes CSSTSGTGFYGYTF.

This clone was observed a handful of times. The chain is built from TRBV27 and TRBJ2-7; 7 positions match TRBD1. The V gene end was trimmed by 3 bases and the J gene end by 4 bases; junction bases not matched to a gene: 9. Looked up from germline, CDR1 is MNHEY and CDR2 is SMNVEV (reference sequence). This CDR3 comprises 15 residues. CDR3 sequence: CASSFYGTDTYEQYF. CDR3 sequence (DNA): TGTGCCAGCAGTTTCTATGGGACAGACACTTACGAGCAGTACTTC.

V is TRBV5-1 and J is TRBJ2-5; 8 positions match TRBD2. The length of the CDR3 is 15 residues. Germline V CDR1 and CDR2: SGHRS, YFSETQ. Germline trimming cut 9 bases from V and 2 bases from J; bases unmatched to any gene: 12. This chain's CDR3 is CATGLAGGLQETQYF. The DNA for the CDR3 is TGCGCCACCGGACTGGCGGGGGGTCTGCAAGAGACCCAGTACTTC.

The J gene is TRBJ2-7, the V gene TRBV14, with 7 bases matching TRBD1. The CDR3 consists of 14 residues. Trimming at V came to 6 bases and at J to 4 bases, leaving 9 bases not matched to a gene. Germline V gene sequence: CDR1 SGHDN, CDR2 FVKESK. CDR3 sequence reads: CASSLTGRSYEQYV. The CDR3 DNA follows: TGTGCCAGCAGTCTGACAGGGCGGTCGTACGAGCAGTACGTC.

The chain has TRBV13 and TRBJ1-1; TRBD1 matches 7 bases. With 5 bases clipped from V and 5 bases from J, the junction kept 8 bases outside the gene matches. Germline V gene lookup returns CDR1 PRHDT and CDR2 FYEKMQ (reference sequence). The CDR3 has 14 residues. The CDR3 region has the DNA TGTGCCAGCAGCCCAGACAGGGTTAGTACTGAAGCTTTCTTT. This gives the protein CASSPDRVSTEAFF. The variable domain in full, with the rest retrieved from reference TRBV13 and TRBJ1-1, is AAGVIQSPRHLIKEKRETATLKCYPIPRHDTVYWYQQGPGQDPQFLISFYEKMQSDKGSIPDRFSAQQFSDYHSELNMSSLELGDSALYFCASSPDRVSTEAFFGQGTRLTVV.

This clone was recorded only once. V usage is TRBV13 and J usage is TRBJ1-1; no firm D call. The CDR3 sequence is 13 residues long. Germline-derived CDR1 and CDR2 are PRHDT and FYEKMQ (reference sequence). V was cut by 4 bases and J by 2 bases, with 8 bases left in between. CDR3 sequence: CASSSEDNTEAFF. The CDR3 nucleotides read TGTGCCAGCAGCTCGGAGGATAACACTGAAGCTTTCTTT.

This clone came up a few times. This CDR3 is CASSVQGTGDGVGYGYTF. CDR3 in DNA: TGTGCCAGCAGTGTACAAGGGACAGGGGACGGGGTTGGGTATGGCTACACCTTC. The chain joins TRBV25-1 to TRBJ1-2, with 10 nucleotides matching TRBD1. The CDR3 length is 18 residues. Germline V CDR1 and CDR2: MGHDK, SYGVNS. The V and J ends lost 4 bases and 5 bases, in that order; junction bases with no gene match: 16.

This clone was detected only once. V usage is TRBV7-9 and J usage is TRBJ1-3; TRBD1 matches 9 bases. V trimming: 5 bases; J trimming: 8 bases; junction bases outside the gene matches: 10. CDR3 length: 15 residues. CDR1 is SEHNR and CDR2 is FQNEAQ in the germline V gene (reference sequence). This CDR3 is CASSSRSGQGYTIYF. CDR3 in DNA: TGTGCCAGCAGCAGCAGATCGGGACAGGGATACACCATATATTTT.

The chain couples TRBV2 to TRBJ1-2, with TRBD1 identical over 8 bases. CDR3 length: 13 residues. The V segment lost 5 bases and the J segment 3 bases; nucleotides outside the gene matches: 2. Germline V gene sequence: CDR1 SNHLY, CDR2 FYNNEI. For the CDR3, the DNA is TGTGCCAGCAGTATACAGGGGGACTATGGCTACACCTTC. Translated: CASSIQGDYGYTF.

V and J are TRBV6-6 and TRBJ2-7, with D maybe TRBD2 (5 bases). The CDR3 is made up of 13 amino acids. V gave up 4 bases and J gave up 2 bases, with 9 bases separating them. Germline CDR1 reads MNHNY; CDR2 reads SVGAGI (reference sequence). CDR3 sequence reads: CASSSVGAYEQYV. CDR3 bases: TGTGCCAGCAGTTCGGTGGGAGCCTACGAGCAGTACGTC.

This chain's CDR3 is CASSLGAGHEQYF. The CDR3 bases are TGTGCCAGCAGTTTAGGGGCCGGTCACGAGCAGTACTTC. V usage is TRBV12-3 or TRBV12-4 and J usage is TRBJ2-7; D uncertain. V lost 1 base, J lost 5 bases, and 9 bases lay in between. CDR3 length: 13 amino acids.

This sequence joins TRBV6-1 and TRBJ2-2; 9 bases line up with TRBD1. The CDR3 spans 16 residues. V gave up 3 bases and J gave up 5 bases; unmatched junction bases: 7. CDR1 is MNHNS and CDR2 is SASEGT in the germline V gene. The DNA for the CDR3 is TGTGCCAGCAGTGAGTGGGGACAGGGCGGAACCGGGGAGCTGTTTTTT. Protein product: CASSEWGQGGTGELFF.

The rearrangement uses TRBV5-1 and TRBJ2-1; no firm D call. CDR3 size: 13 residues. Germline assignment: CDR1 SGHRS and CDR2 YFSETQ. Trimming left V 0 bases short and J 7 bases short, with 8 bases between. CDR3 nucleotides: TGCGCCAGCAGCTTGGGGGTCGGGAATGAGCAGTTCTTC. This sequence encodes CASSLGVGNEQFF. The whole variable domain, filled in from reference TRBV5-1 and TRBJ2-1, reads KAGVTQTPRYLIKTRGQQVTLSCSPISGHRSVSWYQQTPGQGLQFLFEYFSETQRNKGNFPGRFSGRQFSNSRSEMNVSTLELGDSALYLCASSLGVGNEQFFGPGTRLTVL.

The gene calls are TRBV21-1 and TRBJ2-1; the DNA was not used to check the table's D call, TRBD2. TRBV21-1 represents a pseudogene. CDR3 length: 16 amino acids. The CDR3 reads CASSKVSGGPDHEQFF. In DNA form, the CDR3 reads TGTGCCAGCAGCAAAGTTAGCGGGGGGCCCGACCATGAGCAGTTCTTC.